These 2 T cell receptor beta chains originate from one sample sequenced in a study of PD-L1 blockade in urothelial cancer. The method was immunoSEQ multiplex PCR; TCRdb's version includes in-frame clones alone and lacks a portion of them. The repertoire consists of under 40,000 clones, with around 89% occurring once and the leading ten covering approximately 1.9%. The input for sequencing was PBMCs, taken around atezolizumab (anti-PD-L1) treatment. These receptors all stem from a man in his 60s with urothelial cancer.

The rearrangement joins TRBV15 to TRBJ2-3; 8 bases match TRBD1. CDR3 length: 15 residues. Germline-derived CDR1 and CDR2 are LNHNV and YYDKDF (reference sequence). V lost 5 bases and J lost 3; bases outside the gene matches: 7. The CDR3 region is CATSLTGAGTDTQYF. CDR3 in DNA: TGTGCCACCAGCTTGACAGGGGCCGGAACAGATACGCAGTATTTT. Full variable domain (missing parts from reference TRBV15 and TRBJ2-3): DAMVIQNPRYQVTQFGKPVTLSCSQTLNHNVMYWYQQKSSQAPKLLFHYYDKDFNNEADTPDNFQSRRPNTSFCFLDIRSPGLGDTAMYLCATSLTGAGTDTQYFGPGTRLTVL.

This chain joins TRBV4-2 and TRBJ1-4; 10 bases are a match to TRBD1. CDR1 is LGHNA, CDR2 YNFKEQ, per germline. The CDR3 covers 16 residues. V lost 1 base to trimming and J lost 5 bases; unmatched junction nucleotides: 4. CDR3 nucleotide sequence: TGTGCCAGCAGCCAAGGGCAGGACAGGGGGAATGAAAAACTGTTTTTT. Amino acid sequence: CASSQGQDRGNEKLFF.